Listed below are T cell receptor beta chains from one sample, sequenced in a study of blood T cells in healthy people across ages. TCRdb passed the 5' RACE reads through MiXCR, listing each CDR3 protein once. The table shows nearly 800,000 distinct CDR3 sequences, with roughly 50% occurring only once. Sequencing used blood. The receptors derive from a man aged 35 to 55 in good health. Both conserved end residues are part of each CDR3. The D gene is left open where the match is weak. Clone size is given for some rows only: seen once, a few or many times, or a class if the clone is expanded.

V gene	D gene	J gene	clone size	CDR3 length	CDR3 protein	CDR3 DNA
TRBV24-1	.	TRBJ2-5	many	17	CATSDLKGGHFQETQYF	TGTGCCACCAGTGATTTAAAGGGGGGACATTTTCAAGAGACCCAGTACTTC
TRBV24-1	TRBD1	TRBJ2-5	.	16	CATSDLPWTGVETQYF	TGTGCCACCAGTGATTTGCCCTGGACAGGGGTGGAGACCCAGTACTTC
TRBV10-3	.	TRBJ2-3	few	13	CAISAGRDAHQYF	TGTGCCATCAGTGCCGGCCGGGACGCACACCAGTATTTT
TRBV12-5	.	TRBJ2-7	.	14	CASGLATGYYEQYF	TGTGCTAGTGGTTTGGCGACAGGCTACTACGAGCAGTACTTC
TRBV25-1	TRBD2	TRBJ2-6	.	16	CASSELGGSGANVLTF	TGTGCCAGCAGTGAATTGGGGGGGTCTGGGGCCAACGTCCTGACTTTC
TRBV20-1	.	TRBJ2-7	.	14	CSANNPSSYNEQYF	TGCAGTGCCAATAACCCATCCTCCTACAATGAGCAGTACTTC
TRBV9	.	TRBJ2-2	.	14	CASSGADSTGELFF	TGTGCCAGCAGCGGAGCCGACAGCACCGGGGAGCTGTTTTTT
TRBV25-1	.	TRBJ1-1	.	16	CASSELNGAGDTEAFF	TGTGCCAGCAGTGAATTGAATGGGGCCGGGGACACTGAAGCTTTCTTT
TRBV20-1	TRBD1	TRBJ2-4	.	16	CSARVGTVLAKNIQYF	TGCAGTGCTAGAGTGGGGACAGTACTAGCCAAAAACATTCAGTACTTC
TRBV7-9	.	TRBJ1-6	.	13	CASSPRQNSPLHF	TGTGCCAGCAGCCCGAGACAGAATTCACCCCTCCACTTT
TRBV7-2	TRBD1	TRBJ2-7	.	13	CASNRGRGREQYF	TGTGCCAGCAACCGGGGCAGGGGGCGAGAGCAGTACTTC
TRBV9	.	TRBJ2-7	few	16	CASSVAGALDTYEQYF	TGTGCCAGCAGCGTAGCAGGGGCCCTCGATACCTACGAGCAGTACTTC
TRBV29-1	TRBD1	TRBJ1-2	few	11	CSVEDRSGYTF	TGCAGCGTTGAGGACAGGAGTGGCTACACCTTC
TRBV20-1	.	TRBJ1-2	.	17	CSARGEQAVPYRDGYTF	TGCAGTGCTAGGGGGGAGCAGGCCGTCCCCTATCGTGATGGCTACACCTTC
TRBV2	.	TRBJ1-1	once	12	CAIQDRNTEAFF	TGTGCCATCCAGGACAGGAACACTGAAGCTTTCTTT
TRBV7-9	.	TRBJ2-4	.	14	CASSLDVTPREQYF	TGTGCCAGCAGCTTAGACGTCACTCCCAGAGAGCAGTACTTC
TRBV20-1	.	TRBJ2-7	.	15	CSARALGDGTCEQYF	TGCAGTGCTAGGGCTTTAGGGGACGGAACCTGCGAGCAGTACTTC
TRBV12-3/TRBV12-4	.	TRBJ2-7	.	14	CASSFLRGTHEQYF	TGTGCCAGCAGTTTTCTCAGGGGTACCCACGAGCAGTACTTC
TRBV2	TRBD1	TRBJ1-5	few	14	CASIDRGGSQPQHF	TGTGCCAGCATAGACAGGGGAGGAAGTCAGCCCCAGCATTTT
TRBV4-2	.	TRBJ2-3	.	17	CASSQETRGARADTQYF	TGTGCCAGCAGCCAAGAAACCCGGGGGGCTCGGGCGGATACGCAGTATTTT
TRBV10-3	.	TRBJ1-4	.	10	CAIGEEKLFF	TGTGCCATCGGGGAAGAAAAACTGTTTTTT
TRBV20-1	.	TRBJ2-5	.	18	CSANPSGQPAGIQETQYF	TGCAGTGCCAACCCTTCGGGGCAGCCGGCGGGCATACAAGAGACCCAGTACTTC
TRBV29-1	.	TRBJ2-5	.	12	CSVEIRKETQYF	TGCAGCGTTGAAATTAGGAAAGAGACCCAGTACTTC
TRBV29-1	TRBD1	TRBJ2-3	.	15	CSVKTGATSTDTQYF	TGCAGCGTTAAGACAGGGGCCACTAGCACAGATACGCAGTATTTT
TRBV12-3/TRBV12-4	TRBD1	TRBJ2-7	.	16	CASSLVRDSRYNEQYF	TGTGCCAGCAGTTTAGTAAGGGACAGCCGTTACAATGAGCAGTACTTC
TRBV28	.	TRBJ2-7	.	15	CASSPGDIFSYEQYF	TGTGCCAGCAGCCCCGGGGACATCTTCTCCTACGAGCAGTACTTC
TRBV3-1	.	TRBJ2-1	few	13	CASSPILGNEQFF	TGTGCCAGCAGCCCGATTTTGGGCAATGAGCAGTTCTTC
TRBV20-1	.	TRBJ2-7	.	13	CSARDDGVYEQYF	TGCAGTGCTAGGGACGACGGGGTCTACGAGCAGTACTTC
TRBV10-3	.	TRBJ2-1	few	13	CAISEPGRFEQFF	TGTGCCATCAGTGAGCCGGGAAGGTTTGAGCAGTTCTTC
TRBV10-3	TRBD2	TRBJ2-5	.	14	CAISEAGGQETQYF	TGTGCCATCAGTGAAGCGGGAGGCCAAGAGACCCAGTACTTC
TRBV12-3/TRBV12-4	.	TRBJ1-5	many	12	CASSFGNQPQHF	TGTGCCAGCAGTTTCGGCAATCAGCCCCAGCATTTT
TRBV12-3/TRBV12-4	.	TRBJ2-5	.	13	CASSSGGSGPSYF	TGTGCCAGCAGTTCTGGGGGAAGCGGTCCCTCGTACTTC
TRBV20-1	.	TRBJ2-1	.	15	CSASRRGANYNEQFF	TGCAGTGCTAGTCGTCGGGGGGCTAACTACAATGAGCAGTTCTTC
TRBV20-1	.	TRBJ2-7	once	13	CSAPRGPSYEQYF	TGCAGTGCCCCCCGGGGTCCTTCCTACGAGCAGTACTTC
TRBV27	TRBD2	TRBJ2-5	few	16	CASSLSIGREVETQYF	TGTGCCAGCAGTTTATCGATCGGGCGGGAGGTCGAGACCCAGTACTTC
TRBV20-1	TRBD2	TRBJ2-3	.	13	CSAQRGPTDTQYF	TGCAGTGCCCAGCGGGGGCCGACAGATACGCAGTATTTT
TRBV28	.	TRBJ1-5	few	13	CASKRTDNQPQHF	TGTGCCAGCAAGCGGACAGATAATCAGCCCCAGCATTTT
TRBV6-6	.	TRBJ2-5	few	17	CASRDWGTLSPEETQYF	TGTGCCAGCAGAGACTGGGGGACTCTATCCCCAGAGGAGACCCAGTACTTC
TRBV7-2	.	TRBJ1-1	.	16	CASSLEASARTTEAFF	TGTGCCAGCAGTCTAGAGGCCTCGGCCCGGACCACTGAAGCTTTCTTT
TRBV7-2	TRBD2	TRBJ2-7	few	16	CASSLTVGGSPYEQYF	TGTGCCAGCAGCTTAACGGTGGGGGGGAGTCCCTACGAGCAGTACTTC
TRBV28	TRBD1	TRBJ2-4	.	17	CASSVPIPGQGSYKQYF	TGTGCCAGCAGTGTTCCGATACCGGGACAGGGATCCTACAAGCAGTACTTC
TRBV9	TRBD2	TRBJ2-1	.	16	CASSVSNSGGADEQFF	TGTGCCAGCAGCGTATCCAATAGCGGGGGGGCCGATGAGCAGTTCTTC
TRBV27	TRBD1	TRBJ1-2	.	15	CASSSHAAGTGGYTF	TGTGCCAGCAGTTCGCACGCCGCCGGGACAGGGGGCTACACCTTC
TRBV3-1	.	TRBJ2-7	.	12	CASSHGNYEQYF	TGTGCCAGCAGCCACGGGAACTACGAGCAGTACTTC
TRBV6-6	.	TRBJ2-5	.	13	CASSSNWRETQYF	TGTGCCAGCAGCTCTAATTGGAGAGAGACCCAGTACTTC
TRBV29-1	.	TRBJ2-4	few	13	CSVDTANKNIQYF	TGCAGCGTTGACACAGCAAATAAAAACATTCAGTACTTC
TRBV5-1	.	TRBJ2-5	few	15	CASSPGSGIDQTQYF	TGCGCCAGCAGCCCCGGATCAGGGATCGATCAGACCCAGTACTTC
TRBV6-5	.	TRBJ2-1	.	14	CASTQDRYYNEQFF	TGTGCCAGCACCCAAGACAGGTACTACAATGAGCAGTTCTTC
TRBV7-2	.	TRBJ2-7	.	17	CASSPGGAGSSYNEQYF	TGTGCCAGCAGCCCAGGAGGGGCGGGGAGCTCCTACAATGAGCAGTACTTC
TRBV9	TRBD2	TRBJ2-5	.	18	CASSVGGGGSRYQETQYF	TGTGCCAGCAGCGTAGGTGGCGGGGGGTCACGGTACCAAGAGACCCAGTACTTC
TRBV20-1	TRBD1	TRBJ2-3	.	14	CSAGGQGAADTQYF	TGCAGTGCTGGGGGACAGGGGGCGGCGGATACGCAGTATTTT
TRBV7-9	.	TRBJ2-7	.	14	CASSLAVRGDEQYF	TGTGCCAGCAGCTTAGCTGTACGGGGTGACGAGCAGTACTTC
TRBV3-1	.	TRBJ1-3	.	15	CASSSLTTSGNTIYF	TGTGCCAGCAGCTCTTTGACCACCTCTGGAAACACCATATATTTT
TRBV9	.	TRBJ1-5	.	15	CASSRDGNSNQPQHF	TGTGCCAGCAGCAGGGACGGAAATAGCAATCAGCCCCAGCATTTT
TRBV6-1	TRBD1	TRBJ2-1	.	13	CASSEERGLEQFF	TGTGCCAGCAGTGAAGAGAGGGGGCTTGAGCAGTTCTTC
TRBV3-1	.	TRBJ2-1	.	15	CASSQGWNSYNEQFF	TGTGCCAGCAGCCAAGGGTGGAACTCCTACAATGAGCAGTTCTTC
TRBV20-1	.	TRBJ1-2	once	15	CSAPDPVFGYYGYTF	TGCAGTGCTCCTGACCCCGTTTTTGGTTACTATGGCTACACCTTC